Shown below are 18 T cell receptor beta chains from a single sample sequenced in a study of T cell responses to AZD1222 COVID-19 vaccine. The method was immunoSEQ multiplex PCR; TCRdb's version includes in-frame clones alone and lacks a portion of them. The table lists over 120,000 clones, about 90% of them singletons. The input for sequencing was peripheral blood, taken 28 days after the second AZD1222 dose. The receptor source for this set is an adult who received the AZD1222 COVID-19 vaccine.

This clone was recorded only once. This chain joins TRBV3-1 (or the pseudogene TRBV3-2) and TRBJ1-2; D is possibly TRBD1 (5 bases). The CDR3 has 13 amino acids. Germline loops: CDR1 LGHDT, CDR2 YNNKEL (reference sequence). Trimming pared 4 bases from V and 4 bases from J, leaving 10 bases between. The CDR3 coding sequence is TGTGCCAGCAGCCCCCGGGGCCTCTATGGCTACACCTTC. Protein sequence: CASSPRGLYGYTF.

The J gene is TRBJ1-1, the V gene TRBV6-5; the match to TRBD1 covers 7 bases. Germline V gene sequence: CDR1 MNHEY, CDR2 SVGAGI. The CDR3 runs to 16 residues. The V segment lost 4 bases and the J segment 0 bases; nucleotides outside the gene matches: 8. CDR3 sequence: CASSFSNRGLNTEAFF. In DNA, the CDR3 is TGTGCCAGCAGTTTCTCTAACAGGGGCTTGAACACTGAAGCTTTCTTT.

The rearrangement uses TRBV24-1 and TRBJ2-2, with 10 bases that match TRBD1. CDR3 length: 16 amino acids. CDR1 KGHDR and CDR2 SFDVKD come from the germline V gene. V shed 5 bases and J 3 bases; nucleotides not matched to a gene: 5. CDR3 DNA: TGTGCCACCAGTGGCGGGACAGGGGAATACACCGGGGAGCTGTTTTTT. This translates into CATSGGTGEYTGELFF.

As regards this clone: The sample carries other DNA sequences with the same CDR3. The chain recombines TRBV9 with TRBJ2-1; TRBD2 agrees at 10 bases. The germline V gene has CDR1 SGDLS and CDR2 YYNGEE. V shed 4 bases, J shed 0 bases, and the junction held 4 bases outside the gene matches. This CDR3 region has 16 residues. CDR3 sequence reads: CASSPRTSGSYNEQFF. In DNA form, the CDR3 reads TGTGCCAGCAGCCCCCGGACTAGCGGCTCCTACAATGAGCAGTTCTTC.

V is TRBV5-6 and J is TRBJ2-7; 7 bases fit TRBD2. The germline V gene has CDR1 SGHDT and CDR2 YYEEEE. This CDR3 spans 14 amino acids. J gave up 5 bases and V 4 bases, and 9 bases lay outside the gene matches. CDR3 protein: CASSLELAYNEQYF. The CDR3, as DNA: TGTGCCAGCAGCCTCGAACTAGCGTACAACGAGCAGTACTTC.

The CDR3 nucleotides read TGTGCCAGCAGTGTTGGGACGGAAGTCGATGAGCAGTTCTTC. It translates to CASSVGTEVDEQFF. This chain links TRBV6-2 or TRBV6-3 with TRBJ2-1, with D possibly being TRBD1 or TRBD2 (5 bases each). Trimming took 5 bases from V and 8 from J, leaving 16 bases between them. The CDR3 contains 14 residues. CDR1 and CDR2 (germline): MNHEY, SVGEGT.

This chain uses TRBV7-2 with TRBJ1-1, with 8 bases identical to TRBD1. The germline CDR1 and CDR2 sequences are SGHTA and FQGNSA. V lost 5 bases, J lost 4 bases, and 6 bases stayed unmatched. The CDR3 length is 14 residues. CDR3 loop: CASSQGTGVTEAFF. The CDR3 DNA reads TGTGCCAGCAGCCAGGGGACAGGTGTCACTGAAGCTTTCTTT.

The J gene is TRBJ2-7, the V gene TRBV5-1; 8 nucleotides agree with TRBD1. The CDR3 has 16 amino acids. V lost 2 bases and J lost 0; bases outside the gene matches: 7. Per the germline V gene, CDR1 is SGHRS and CDR2 is YFSETQ. This CDR3 reads CASSLRATGGSYEQYF. DNA of the CDR3: TGCGCCAGCAGCTTACGCGCCACAGGGGGCTCCTACGAGCAGTACTTC.

This rearrangement joins TRBV28 to TRBJ1-2, with D perhaps matching TRBD1 (5 bases). The V end was cut by 5 bases, the J end by 4 bases, with 14 bases between. This CDR3 comprises 14 residues. CDR1 and CDR2 (germline): MDHEN, SYDVKM. The CDR3 is CASSAPGYFYGYTF. Here the CDR3 DNA reads TGTGCCAGCAGTGCACCAGGGTACTTCTATGGCTACACCTTC.

This clone was seen a few times. This chain joins TRBV10-3 and TRBJ2-1; unclear D gene. V lost 6 bases to trimming and J lost 7 bases, with 7 bases between them. Germline V lookup: CDR1 ENHRY, CDR2 SYGVKD. This CDR3 region has 11 residues. CDR3 in DNA: TGTGCCATCAGCATGGGAAATGAGCAGTTCTTC. As protein: CAISMGNEQFF.

This clone occurred a few times. The chain uses TRBV6-4 and TRBJ2-3; TRBD2 matches 8 bases. From germline, CDR1 is MRHNA and CDR2 SNTAGT. The CDR3 is 16 amino acids. J lost 4 bases, V lost 3 bases, and 9 bases had no gene match. CDR3 sequence (DNA): TGTGCCAGCAGTGAAGAGAGCGGGAGTGCCGCAGATACGCAGTATTTT. Its protein product is CASSEESGSAADTQYF.

This clone was detected once. The chain couples TRBV18 to TRBJ1-6, with D perhaps matching TRBD1 (5 bases). V lost 2 bases, J lost 5 bases, and 13 bases lay in between. The CDR3 consists of 16 residues. CDR1 is KGHSH, CDR2 LQKENI, per germline. The CDR3 nucleotides are TGTGCCAGCTCACCAAGACAGTCCGTCAATAATTCACCCCTCCACTTT. As protein: CASSPRQSVNNSPLHF. Supplemented by reference TRBV18 and TRBJ1-6, the full variable domain reads NAGVMQNPRHLVRRRGQEARLRCSPMKGHSHVYWYRQLPEEGLKFMVYLQKENIIDESGMPKERFSAEFPKEGPSILRIQQVVRGDSAAYFCASSPRQSVNNSPLHFGNGTRLTVT.

This rearrangement joins TRBV6-2 or TRBV6-3 to TRBJ1-2; a weak D match, TRBD1 (6 bases). CDR1 and CDR2 from the germline V gene are MNHEY and SVGEGT. The V and J ends lost 5 bases and 2 bases respectively, with 15 bases between them. CDR3 length equals 15 residues. CDR3 nucleotides: TGTGCCAGCAGTACGAGGGGGACCCGGAACTATGGCTACACCTTC. It specifies CASSTRGTRNYGYTF.

The chain employs TRBV2 and TRBJ1-3; maybe TRBD1 (5 bases). The CDR3 sequence is 13 residues long. The germline V gene has CDR1 SNHLY and CDR2 FYNNEI. With 6 bases removed from V and 2 bases from J, the gap between germline ends came to 8 bases. The CDR3 spells CASRGDAGNTIYF. CDR3 coding DNA: TGTGCCAGCAGGGGGGATGCTGGAAACACCATATATTTT.

The chain has TRBV7-2 and TRBJ1-1; D call uncertain. The CDR3 is 13 residues long. Deletions cut 5 bases from V and 2 bases from J, with 9 bases between. Germline loops: CDR1 SGHTA, CDR2 FQGNSA. The CDR3 nucleotides are TGTGCCAGCAGCCCCCGCAGTAACACTGAAGCTTTCTTT. Its translation: CASSPRSNTEAFF.

The V gene is TRBV28, the J gene TRBJ1-5; D perhaps matches TRBD1 (6 bases). This CDR3 contains 11 residues. Germline CDR1 is MDHEN and CDR2 is SYDVKM. V dropped 3 bases and J dropped 13 bases, with 10 bases sitting between them. CDR3 in amino acids: CASSLGAPQHF. In nucleotides, the CDR3 is TGTGCCAGCAGTTTGGGGGCCCCACAGCATTTT.

This clone was seen just once. The V gene is TRBV11-2, the J gene TRBJ1-2; D call uncertain. Germline lookup yields CDR1 SGHAT and CDR2 FQNNGV. CDR3 size: 12 residues. V lost 3 bases, J lost 6 bases, and 8 bases lay in between. The CDR3 is CASSLGRDGYTF. The DNA of the CDR3 is TGTGCCAGCAGCTTGGGGAGAGATGGCTACACCTTC.

The V gene is TRBV29-1, the J gene TRBJ2-3; 8 bases are shared with TRBD2. V dropped 4 bases and J dropped 0; count of bases not matched to a gene: 0. In germline, CDR1 is SQVTM, CDR2 ANQGSEA. The CDR3 extends over 13 amino acids. The chain's CDR3 is CSVAGGSTDTQYF. CDR3 coding DNA: TGCAGCGTTGCGGGGGGGAGCACAGATACGCAGTATTTT.